This is a list of T cell receptor beta chains from one sample in a study of T cells in Graves' hyperthyroidism and ophthalmopathy. TCRdb reprocessed the multiplex PCR reads via MiXCR and lists one record per CDR3 protein. The sample holds 700,000 or so distinct CDR3 sequences, around 17% seen once. What was sequenced was blood. The receptors here all came from a man between 18 and 29 years old with Graves' hyperthyroidism. CDR3s include the opening cysteine and the closing phenylalanine or tryptophan. A D gene is named only where the DNA matches it firmly. Not all rows give a size; the values are once, few, many and, for expanded clones, a class.

D	V	length	J	size	DNA	CDR3
TRBD1	TRBV10-3	14	TRBJ2-2	few	TGTGCCATCAGGGACCGGGACAGGGCCGGGGAGCTGTTTTTT	CAIRDRDRAGELFF
.	TRBV6-2/TRBV6-3	15	TRBJ2-3	many	TGTGCCAGCAGTTACTCTAGTGGTTCCACGGATACGCAGTATTTT	CASSYSSGSTDTQYF
TRBD1	TRBV20-1	14	TRBJ1-1	.	TGCAGTGCTTTTTCCGACAGGGAAGGCACTGAAGCTTTCTTT	CSAFSDREGTEAFF
TRBD2	TRBV20-1	15	TRBJ2-7	.	TGCAGTGCTAGAGAGGCTAGCGGGAGCTCCTACGAGCAGTACTTC	CSAREASGSSYEQYF
.	TRBV11-2	14	TRBJ2-2	many	TGTGCCAGCAGCTTAGGGGTGGGCACCGGGGAGCTGTTTTTT	CASSLGVGTGELFF
TRBD1	TRBV5-1	14	TRBJ1-6	many	TGCGCCAGCAGGACAGGGGACTATAATTCACCCCTCCACTTT	CASRTGDYNSPLHF
.	TRBV20-1	14	TRBJ2-1	few	TGCAGTGCTGGAGGGCGGGTTGCCTACAATGAGCAGTTCTTC	CSAGGRVAYNEQFF
.	TRBV12-3/TRBV12-4	14	TRBJ2-1	many	TGTGCCAGCAGCCCCATGATAGCCAGCAATGAGCAGTTCTTC	CASSPMIASNEQFF
.	TRBV28	14	TRBJ1-2	.	TGTGCCAGCAAGGAAGCGGGGGGGAAATATGGCTACACCTTC	CASKEAGGKYGYTF
.	TRBV6-1	15	TRBJ2-7	few	TGTGCCAGCAGTGGTAAGACAGCAAACTCCTACGAGCAGTACTTC	CASSGKTANSYEQYF
.	TRBV9	14	TRBJ2-1	few	TGTGCCAGCAGCGTGGCAGCACTAGGGCATGAGCAGTTCTTC	CASSVAALGHEQFF
TRBD2	TRBV7-2	16	TRBJ2-1	few	TGTGCCAGCAGCTTGCCCCCCCCTAGCGGGAAAAATGAGCAGTTCTTC	CASSLPPPSGKNEQFF
TRBD2	TRBV7-2	19	TRBJ2-5	many	TGTGCCAGCAGCCTACGTCCGGGGCTAGCGGGAGGGGGTCAAGAGACCCAGTACTTC	CASSLRPGLAGGGQETQYF
.	TRBV27	15	TRBJ2-2	.	TGTGCCAGCAGTCCTGGTTTTAAGAACACCGGGGAGCTGTTTTTT	CASSPGFKNTGELFF
TRBD1	TRBV7-2	13	TRBJ2-5	many	TGTGCCAGCAGCTTAGTTGTCGGGACAGAGGCGTACTTC	CASSLVVGTEAYF
TRBD2	TRBV6-1	14	TRBJ2-3	few	TGTGCCAGCAGTTGGAAGGGAGGGACAGATACGCAGTATTTT	CASSWKGGTDTQYF